By its share, the clone carrying this T cell receptor (beta chain) is medium-sized (0.01 to 0.1%). Its antigen is still unknown. CDR3 length: 12 residues. V lost 10 bases to trimming and J lost 3 bases, with 12 bases between them. The germline V gene has CDR1 MNHEY and CDR2 SVGAGI. This sample was included in a study of spatial heterogeneity in lung cancer. General study points: Circulating ubiquitous expanded tumor TCRs were observed more frequently at resection than at follow-up.

All TCR cDNA molecules were individually tagged with a unique molecular identifier. MiXCR was run by TCRdb on the 5' RACE reads, yielding one entry per CDR3 protein. The table lists around 20,000 distinct CDR3 sequences, roughly a fifth of them singletons, with 11% to 15% in the top ten. Regarding time point: sample taken at primary tumor resection. Whole RNA came from tumor, nontumor lung or frozen PBMC and was sequenced without being sorted. Samples were donated by 72 untreated early-stage non-small cell lung cancer patients. The clonotype comes from a male donor with early-stage non-small cell lung cancer. This chain connects TRBV6-5 to TRBJ1-2; unclear D gene. The starting material was PBMCs, obtained at surgery. CDR3 nucleotide sequence: TGTGCCACCAGAGGGAGAGACTATGGCTACACCTTC. The encoded protein is CATRGRDYGYTF.